Presented here are 13 T cell receptor beta chains from one specimen sequenced in a study of control samples from healthy donors and cancer patients. Profiling relied on immunoSEQ multiplex PCR, and the TCRdb table lists in-frame clones only, not all of them. In the table there are 100,000 to 120,000 clones, about four fifths of which are singletons. The sequencing input was blood. Every receptor here comes from a woman between 50 and 59 years old in good health.

The genes are TRBV30 and TRBJ1-4; TRBD1 might be the D (6 bases). Trimming pared 1 base from V and 2 bases from J, leaving 14 bases between. This CDR3 comprises 16 residues. Looked up from germline, CDR1 is GTSNPN and CDR2 is SVGIG (reference sequence). CDR3 bases: TGTGCCTGGAGTGCAGGGGTAGGGGGGACTAATGAAAAACTGTTTTTT. Protein: CAWSAGVGGTNEKLFF.

The chain is built from TRBV4-1 and TRBJ2-1; 8 positions agree with TRBD2. The germline V gene encodes CDR1 MGHRA and CDR2 YSYEKL. CDR3 size: 16 residues. V shed 4 bases and J 1 base; nucleotides not matched to a gene: 6. The CDR3 sequence: CASSRISGISYNEQFF. CDR3 DNA sequence: TGCGCCAGCAGCCGGATTAGCGGGATATCCTACAATGAGCAGTTCTTC.

The rearrangement links TRBV18 to TRBJ2-5, with TRBD1 identical over 8 bases. This CDR3 has 15 amino acids. The germline gives CDR1 KGHSH, CDR2 LQKENI. The ends lost 8 bases at V and 4 bases at J; junction bases unmatched: 12. DNA of the CDR3: TGTGCCAGCACCCGGACAGGGCAGGTTGGAGAGACCCAGTACTTC. Amino acid sequence: CASTRTGQVGETQYF.

In nucleotides, the CDR3 is TGTGCCAGCAGCGTAGGAGGGGTCAGCACAGATACGCAGTATTTT. Its translation: CASSVGGVSTDTQYF. The chain recombines TRBV9 with TRBJ2-3, with D perhaps TRBD1 or TRBD2 (5 bases each). The CDR3 has 15 residues. Germline V gene lookup returns CDR1 SGDLS and CDR2 YYNGEE. Trimming removed 0 bases at V and 0 bases at J, with 8 bases between.

The gene calls are TRBV5-8 and TRBJ2-1; D is ambiguous. Per germline, CDR1 SGHTS and CDR2 YDEGEE. Trimming removed 0 bases at V and 10 bases at J, with 5 bases between. There are 11 residues in the CDR3. The CDR3: CASSLAPEQFF. The CDR3 DNA reads as TGTGCCAGCAGCTTGGCACCAGAGCAGTTCTTC. The full variable domain, in which reference TRBV5-8 and TRBJ2-1 provide the parts outside the CDR3, is EAGVTQSPTHLIKTRGQQATLRCSPISGHTSVYWYQQALGLGLQFLLWYDEGEERNRGNFPPRFSGRQFPNYSSELNVNALELEDSALYLCASSLAPEQFFGPGTRLTVL.

V and J are TRBV4-3 and TRBJ2-7; D gene ambiguous. Trimming left V 3 bases short and J 0 bases short, with 12 bases between. This CDR3 has 15 amino acids. CDR1 and CDR2 (germline): LGHNA, YSLEER. The CDR3 loop reads CASSQFESSSYEQYF. DNA of the CDR3: TGCGCCAGCAGCCAGTTCGAATCTAGCTCCTACGAGCAGTACTTC.

The chain couples TRBV3-1 (or the pseudogene TRBV3-2) to TRBJ2-5; D not resolved. The germline gives CDR1 LGHDT, CDR2 YNNKEL (reference sequence). The CDR3 contains 14 residues. Trimming left V 4 bases short and J 5 bases short, with 14 bases between. The CDR3 sequence: CASSPGYGLETQYF. In nucleotides, the CDR3 is TGTGCCAGCAGCCCCGGTTATGGTCTGGAGACCCAGTACTTC.

This chain connects TRBV6-5 to TRBJ1-1; 7 bases are a match to TRBD1. The CDR3 runs to 13 residues. Losses at the gene ends were 11 bases for V and 6 bases for J; bases not matched to a gene: 12. Germline V gives CDR1 MNHEY, CDR2 SVGAGI. The chain's CDR3 is CAERDSGDSEAFF. The DNA for the CDR3 is TGTGCCGAACGGGACAGCGGCGATTCTGAAGCTTTCTTT.

Worth noting for this clone: This sample also contains other DNA sequences that code for the same CDR3. This chain connects TRBV29-1 to TRBJ2-7, with TRBD1 matching 10 bases. Germline V lookup: CDR1 SQVTM, CDR2 ANQGSEA. The CDR3 is made up of 13 amino acids. Germline trimming cut 5 bases from V and 3 bases from J; bases unmatched to any gene: 4. CDR3: CSVRTGGFYEQYF. CDR3 nucleotides: TGCAGCGTTCGGACAGGGGGTTTCTACGAGCAGTACTTC.

This CDR3 reads CASSQAGVAFF. CDR3 sequence (DNA): TGTGCCAGCAGCCAAGCGGGAGTAGCTTTCTTT. The chain recombines TRBV3-1 (or the pseudogene TRBV3-2) with TRBJ1-1; D remains ambiguous. V lost 1 base to trimming and J lost 10 bases, with 7 bases between them. CDR1 is LGHDT, CDR2 YNNKEL, per germline (reference sequence). This CDR3 has 11 residues.

About this clone itself: A junction end diverges from the germline sequence, so it may reflect a read error. The chain has TRBV24-1 and TRBJ2-3, with D uncertain. This CDR3 is 14 amino acids long. CDR1 and CDR2 (germline): KGHDR, SFDVKD. The CDR3 region has the DNA TGTGCCACCAGTGGTTTGAGCGGCACAGATACGCAGTATTTT. This sequence encodes CATSGLSGTDTQYF.

The chain combines TRBV21-1 with TRBJ2-7; the table's D call, TRBD2, has no DNA check behind it. TRBV21-1 is described as a pseudogene. The CDR3 totals 17 residues. The CDR3 DNA is TGTGCCAGCAGCAAAGCATCCCTAGCGGGGGGAGCCTACGAGCAGTACTTC. Residues: CASSKASLAGGAYEQYF.

This chain links TRBV5-4 with TRBJ2-2; no definite D call. The CDR3 runs to 12 residues. V gave up 1 base and J gave up 9 bases, with 7 bases separating them. The germline V gene encodes CDR1 SGHNT and CDR2 YYREEE (reference sequence). For the CDR3, the DNA is TGTGCCAGCAGCTTGCCCCGGCGGGAGCTGTTTTTT. Translating gives CASSLPRRELFF.